Listed below are T cell receptor beta chains from one sample, sequenced in a study of T cell responses to AZD1222 COVID-19 vaccine. This table comes from immunoSEQ multiplex PCR, and its TCRdb copy is limited to in-frame clones, with some not included. The data hold about 160,000 clones, with roughly 94% observed a single time. The sequencing used peripheral blood, collected on day 0 of MenACWY control vaccination. Receptors originate from an adult in good health. CDR3s leave out the opening cysteine and the closing phenylalanine or tryptophan. Fields, in order: J gene, V gene, CDR3 protein.

TRBJ2-7 | TRBV5-1 | ASSPTPAGDYEQY
TRBJ2-1 | TRBV7-9 | ASSGRISSDEQF
TRBJ2-7 | TRBV28 | ASFPGVLAGGPDEQY
TRBJ2-5 | TRBV7-7 | ASSPRTNRGMETQY
TRBJ2-1 | TRBV24-1 | ATSDFRRRHEQF
TRBJ1-2 | TRBV2 | ASRESGQGSGYT
TRBJ2-2 | TRBV30 | AWSASGGWTGELF
TRBJ2-2 | TRBV2 | ASRDREAGELF
TRBJ2-3 | TRBV5-4 | ASSSGGHSQTDTQY
TRBJ1-1 | TRBV10-3 | AISESTGGWNTEAF
TRBJ2-3 | TRBV27 | ASTPQGLAGDTQY
TRBJ2-7 | TRBV6-5 | ASSYLPLYEQY
TRBJ2-2 | TRBV7-9 | ASSLGQGDTGELF
TRBJ1-2 | TRBV29-1 | SVPGTNYGYT
TRBJ1-3 | TRBV19 | ASSTGDSGNTIY
TRBJ1-2 | TRBV9 | ASSTRQDPYGYT
TRBJ1-6 | TRBV4-2 | ASSQESHSPLH
TRBJ2-7 | TRBV14 | ASSHLTLFSYEQY
TRBJ2-7 | TRBV10-1 | ASSESSTYEQY
TRBJ2-7 | TRBV27 | ASRDSSYEQY
TRBJ2-1 | TRBV6-1 | ASSEGGVGPGEQF
TRBJ2-3 | TRBV4-3 | ASSQGAGRGFSTDTQY
TRBJ2-1 | TRBV27 | ASSLLAGRDYNEQF
TRBJ2-1 | TRBV18 | ASSPLPLENNEQF
TRBJ2-2 | TRBV7-7 | ASSPRQGADTGELF
TRBJ1-5 | TRBV5-6 | ASSFSGQGAVAQH
TRBJ2-2 | TRBV19 | ASRRQGTGELF
TRBJ2-3 | TRBV7-6 | ASSLGLAGEGDTQY
TRBJ2-7 | TRBV6-1 | ASSERQFSEQY
TRBJ1-2 | TRBV3-1/TRBV3-2 | ASSPGHFLT
TRBJ1-1 | TRBV25-1 | ASSDTIRGAF
TRBJ1-1 | TRBV3-1/TRBV3-2 | ASSQRDRSNTEAF
TRBJ1-5 | TRBV29-1 | SVQRGTGAQH
TRBJ1-1 | TRBV13 | ASSKQGGRMMNTEAF
TRBJ1-1 | TRBV10-3 | AISLLQGTRTEAF
TRBJ1-1 | TRBV5-4 | ASSAGGFATEAF
TRBJ2-1 | TRBV27 | ASSQQSGTSPPLHEQF
TRBJ2-1 | TRBV5-1 | ASSFDGYNEQF
TRBJ2-5 | TRBV13 | ASSPRLVDQETQY
TRBJ2-2 | TRBV29-1 | SGTGTGDTGELF
TRBJ2-1 | TRBV2 | ASTPRERRNEQF
TRBJ1-2 | TRBV5-1 | ASRGQGNYGYT
TRBJ1-2 | TRBV5-4 | ASSLTGIWGYT
TRBJ2-7 | TRBV27 | ASSHRGPSYEQY
TRBJ1-5 | TRBV4-1 | ASSQDRAGQPQH
TRBJ1-6 | TRBV30 | AWDREGSPLH
TRBJ1-1 | TRBV30 | AWSVPGTGGSYRPEAF
TRBJ1-2 | TRBV11-1 | ASSLTTGGSAREVT
TRBJ1-1 | TRBV5-6 | ASSLDSYYTEAF
TRBJ1-5 | TRBV27 | ASSYGGNQPQH
TRBJ2-2 | TRBV15 | ATSRAGTGVTGELF
TRBJ1-4 | TRBV27 | ASSFRQGATNEKLF
TRBJ1-4 | TRBV3-1/TRBV3-2 | ASSWGASWEKLF
TRBJ2-2 | TRBV7-3 | ASSLTLNTGELF
TRBJ2-2 | TRBV7-3 | ASSILAGGAGELF
TRBJ1-5 | TRBV18 | ASSFDINQPQH
TRBJ2-1 | TRBV2 | ASTYHGEQF